The present T cell receptor beta chain was sequenced within a study of CD4 T cells in relation to SARS-CoV-2 and coronaviruses. At the level of the study: ViraFEST: approximately 10-day antigen culture of PBMCs, then TCR beta CDR3 sequencing. Controls used an HIV-1 Nef peptide pool or no peptide. Shared crossreactive spike epitopes were mapped to their HLA restriction.

Profiling relied on immunoSEQ multiplex PCR, and the TCRdb table lists in-frame clones only, not all of them. The sample has tens of thousands of clones; approximately 72% are singletons. Germline V CDR1 and CDR2: MNHEY, SVGEGT. V lost 5 bases, J lost 0 bases, and 13 bases lay in between. This CDR3 has 16 residues. The sample holds a few counts of this clone. Antigen: not known. The unexposed donors gave CD4+ T cells in about 2010-2019, prior to COVID-19. Isolation of CD4+ T cells took place after nine to ten days in culture. The sequencing sample was made of CD4+ T cells from PBMCs, cultured in vitro. The chain combines TRBV6-2 or TRBV6-3 with TRBJ1-4; D unclear. The receptor was derived from a human donor in good health. CDR3 nucleotides: TGTGCCAGCAGTCCGGGCTATACTCCAACTAATGAAAAACTGTTTTTT. As protein: CASSPGYTPTNEKLFF.